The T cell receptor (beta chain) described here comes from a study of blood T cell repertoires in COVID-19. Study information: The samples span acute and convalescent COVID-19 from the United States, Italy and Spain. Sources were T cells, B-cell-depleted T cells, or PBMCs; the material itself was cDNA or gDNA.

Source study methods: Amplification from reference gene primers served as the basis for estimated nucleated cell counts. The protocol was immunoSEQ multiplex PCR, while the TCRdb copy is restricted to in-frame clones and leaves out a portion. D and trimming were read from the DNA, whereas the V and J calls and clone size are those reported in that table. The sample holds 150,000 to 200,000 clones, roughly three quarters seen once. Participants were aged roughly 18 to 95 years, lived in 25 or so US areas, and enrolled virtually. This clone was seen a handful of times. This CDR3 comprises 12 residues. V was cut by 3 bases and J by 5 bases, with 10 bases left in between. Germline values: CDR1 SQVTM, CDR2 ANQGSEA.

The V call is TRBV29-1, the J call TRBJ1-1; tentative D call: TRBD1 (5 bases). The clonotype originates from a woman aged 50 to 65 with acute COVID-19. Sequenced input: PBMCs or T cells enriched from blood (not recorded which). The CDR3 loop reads CSVDRVATEAFF. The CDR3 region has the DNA TGCAGCGTTGACAGGGTCGCTACTGAAGCTTTCTTT.